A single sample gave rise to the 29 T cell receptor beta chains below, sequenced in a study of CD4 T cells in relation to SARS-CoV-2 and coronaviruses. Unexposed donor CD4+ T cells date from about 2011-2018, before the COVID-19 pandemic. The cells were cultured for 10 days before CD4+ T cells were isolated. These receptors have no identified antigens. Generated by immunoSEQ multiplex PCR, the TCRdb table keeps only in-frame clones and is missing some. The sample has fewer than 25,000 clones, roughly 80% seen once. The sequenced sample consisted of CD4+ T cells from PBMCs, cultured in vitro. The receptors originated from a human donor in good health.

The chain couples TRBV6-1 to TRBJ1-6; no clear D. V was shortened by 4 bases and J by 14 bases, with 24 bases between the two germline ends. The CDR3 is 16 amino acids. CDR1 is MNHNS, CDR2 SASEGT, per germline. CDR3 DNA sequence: TGTGCCAGCAGTGTCCATATTGTTCAGGCCCGTGGGTCCCTCCACTTT. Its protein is CASSVHIVQARGSLHF.

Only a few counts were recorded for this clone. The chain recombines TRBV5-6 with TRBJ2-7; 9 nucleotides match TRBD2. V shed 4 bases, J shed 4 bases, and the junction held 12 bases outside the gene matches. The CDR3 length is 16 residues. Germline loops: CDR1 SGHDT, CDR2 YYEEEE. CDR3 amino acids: CASSDLAGVGIYEQYF. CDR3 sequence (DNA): TGTGCCAGCAGCGATTTAGCGGGAGTGGGTATTTACGAGCAGTACTTC. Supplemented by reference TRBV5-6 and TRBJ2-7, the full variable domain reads DAGVTQSPTHLIKTRGQQVTLRCSPKSGHDTVSWYQQALGQGPQFIFQYYEEEERQRGNFPDRFSGHQFPNYSSELNVNALLLGDSALYLCASSDLAGVGIYEQYFGPGTRLTVT.

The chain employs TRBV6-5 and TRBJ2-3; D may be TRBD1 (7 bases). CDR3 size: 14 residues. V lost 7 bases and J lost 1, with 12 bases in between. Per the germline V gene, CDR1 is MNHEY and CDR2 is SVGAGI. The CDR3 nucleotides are TGTGCCAGCACTCCCAGGGGGGGCACAGATACGCAGTATTTT. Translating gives CASTPRGGTDTQYF.

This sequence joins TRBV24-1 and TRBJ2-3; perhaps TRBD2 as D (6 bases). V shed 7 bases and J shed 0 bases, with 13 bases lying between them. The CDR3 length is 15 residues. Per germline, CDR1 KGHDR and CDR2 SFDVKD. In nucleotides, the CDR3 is TGTGCCACCAGCCAGACTGGGACTAGCACAGATACGCAGTATTTT. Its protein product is CATSQTGTSTDTQYF.

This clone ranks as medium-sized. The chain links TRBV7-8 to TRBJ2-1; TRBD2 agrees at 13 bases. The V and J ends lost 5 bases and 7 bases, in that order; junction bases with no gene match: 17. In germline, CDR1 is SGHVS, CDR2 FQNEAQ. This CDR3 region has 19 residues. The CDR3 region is CASSRPWTSGRGFGNEQFF. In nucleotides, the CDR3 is TGTGCCAGCAGCAGACCCTGGACTAGCGGGAGAGGGTTCGGAAATGAGCAGTTCTTC. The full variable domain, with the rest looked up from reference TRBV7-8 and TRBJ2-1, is GAGVSQSPRYKVAKRGQDVALRCDPISGHVSLFWYQQALGQGPEFLTYFQNEAQLDKSGLPSDRFFAERPEGSVSTLKIQRTQQEDSAVYLCASSRPWTSGRGFGNEQFFGPGTRLTVL.

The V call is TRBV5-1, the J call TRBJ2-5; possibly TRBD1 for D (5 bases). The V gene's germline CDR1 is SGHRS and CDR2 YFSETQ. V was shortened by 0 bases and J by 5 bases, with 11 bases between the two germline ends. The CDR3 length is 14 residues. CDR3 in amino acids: CASSLVDRRETQYF. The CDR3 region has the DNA TGCGCCAGCAGCTTGGTCGACAGAAGGGAGACCCAGTACTTC.

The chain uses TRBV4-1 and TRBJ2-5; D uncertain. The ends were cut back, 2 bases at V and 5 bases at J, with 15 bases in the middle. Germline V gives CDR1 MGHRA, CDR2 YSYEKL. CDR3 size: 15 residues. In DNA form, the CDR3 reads TGCGCCAGCAGCCAATTAGGCAGCGTGCCCGAGACCCAGTACTTC. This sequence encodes CASSQLGSVPETQYF.

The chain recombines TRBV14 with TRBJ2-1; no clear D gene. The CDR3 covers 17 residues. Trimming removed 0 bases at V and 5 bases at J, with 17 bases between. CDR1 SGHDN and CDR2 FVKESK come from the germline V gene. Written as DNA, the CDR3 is TGTGCCAGCAGCCAAGATTACCGACCCCTTGGGGACAATGAGCAGTTCTTC. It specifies CASSQDYRPLGDNEQFF.

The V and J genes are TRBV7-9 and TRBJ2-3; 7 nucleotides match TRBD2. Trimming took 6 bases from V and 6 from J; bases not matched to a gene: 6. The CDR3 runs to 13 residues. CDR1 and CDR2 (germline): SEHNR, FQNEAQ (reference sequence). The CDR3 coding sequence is TGTGCCAGCAGGGGGAGGGCCCTTGATACGCAGTATTTT. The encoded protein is CASRGRALDTQYF.

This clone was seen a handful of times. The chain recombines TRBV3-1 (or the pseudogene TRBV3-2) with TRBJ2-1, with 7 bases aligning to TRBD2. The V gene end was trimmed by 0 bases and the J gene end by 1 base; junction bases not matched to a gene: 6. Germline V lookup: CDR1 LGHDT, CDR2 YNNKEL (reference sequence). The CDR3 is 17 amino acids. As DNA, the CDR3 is TGTGCCAGCAGCCAAGATGCCAGCGGGGCTTCCTACAATGAGCAGTTCTTC. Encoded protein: CASSQDASGASYNEQFF.

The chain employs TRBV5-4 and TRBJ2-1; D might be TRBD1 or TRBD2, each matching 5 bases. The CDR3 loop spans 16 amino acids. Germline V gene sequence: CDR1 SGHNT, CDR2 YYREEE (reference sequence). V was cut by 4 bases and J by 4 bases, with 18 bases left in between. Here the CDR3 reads CASSTGPEDLYNEQFF. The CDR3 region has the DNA TGTGCCAGCAGCACGGGACCCGAGGACCTATACAATGAGCAGTTCTTC.

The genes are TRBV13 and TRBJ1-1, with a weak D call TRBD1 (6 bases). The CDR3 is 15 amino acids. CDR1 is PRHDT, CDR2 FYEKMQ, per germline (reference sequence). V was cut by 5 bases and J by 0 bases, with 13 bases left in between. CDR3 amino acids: CASSVQGLVNTEAFF. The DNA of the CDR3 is TGTGCCAGCAGCGTACAGGGATTGGTGAACACTGAAGCTTTCTTT.

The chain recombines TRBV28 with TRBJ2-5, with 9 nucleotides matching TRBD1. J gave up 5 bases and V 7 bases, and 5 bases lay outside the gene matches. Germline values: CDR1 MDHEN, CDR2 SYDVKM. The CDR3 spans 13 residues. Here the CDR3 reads CASIRTGEETQYF. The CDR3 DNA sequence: TGTGCCAGCATCCGGACAGGGGAGGAGACCCAGTACTTC. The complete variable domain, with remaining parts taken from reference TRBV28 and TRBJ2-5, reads DVKVTQSSRYLVKRTGEKVFLECVQDMDHENMFWYRQDPGLGLRLIYFSYDVKMKEKGDIPEGYSVSREKKERFSLILESASTNQTSMYLCASIRTGEETQYFGPGTRLLVL.

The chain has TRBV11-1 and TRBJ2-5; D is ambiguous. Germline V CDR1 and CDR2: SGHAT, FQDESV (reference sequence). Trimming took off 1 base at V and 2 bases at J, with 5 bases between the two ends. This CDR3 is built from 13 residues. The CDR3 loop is CASSLGTQETQYF. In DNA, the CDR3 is TGTGCCAGCAGCTTAGGTACACAAGAGACCCAGTACTTC.

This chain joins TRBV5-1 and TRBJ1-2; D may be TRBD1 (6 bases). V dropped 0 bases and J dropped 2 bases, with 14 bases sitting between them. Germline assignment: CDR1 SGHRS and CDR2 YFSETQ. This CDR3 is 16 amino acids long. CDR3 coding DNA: TGCGCCAGCAGCTTGGTTTCTCAGGGGTTCAACTATGGCTACACCTTC. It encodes CASSLVSQGFNYGYTF.

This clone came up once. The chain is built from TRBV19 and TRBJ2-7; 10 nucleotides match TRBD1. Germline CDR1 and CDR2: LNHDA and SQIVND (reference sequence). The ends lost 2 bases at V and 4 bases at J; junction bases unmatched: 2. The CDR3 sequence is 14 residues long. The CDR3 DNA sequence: TGTGCCAGTAGTATACTGGGACAGGGGTACGAGCAGTACTTC. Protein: CASSILGQGYEQYF.

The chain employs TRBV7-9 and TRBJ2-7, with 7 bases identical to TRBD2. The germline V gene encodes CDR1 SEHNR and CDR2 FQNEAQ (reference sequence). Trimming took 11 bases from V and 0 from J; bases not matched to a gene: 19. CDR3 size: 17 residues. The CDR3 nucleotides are TGTGCCGCCAGCAGTCTCAGCGGCGGGAGTAGCTCCTACGAGCAGTACTTC. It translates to CAASSLSGGSSSYEQYF. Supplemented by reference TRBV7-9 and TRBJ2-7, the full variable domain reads DTGVSQNPRHKITKRGQNVTFRCDPISEHNRLYWYRQTLGQGPEFLTYFQNEAQLEKSRLLSDRFSAERPKGSFSTLEIQRTEQGDSAMYLCAASSLSGGSSSYEQYFGPGTRLTVT.

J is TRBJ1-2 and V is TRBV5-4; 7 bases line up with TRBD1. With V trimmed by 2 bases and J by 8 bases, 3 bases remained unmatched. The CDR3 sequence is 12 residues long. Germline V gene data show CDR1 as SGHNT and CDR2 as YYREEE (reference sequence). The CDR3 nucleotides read TGTGCCAGCAGCTTCCGGACAGGAGGCTACACCTTC. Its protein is CASSFRTGGYTF.

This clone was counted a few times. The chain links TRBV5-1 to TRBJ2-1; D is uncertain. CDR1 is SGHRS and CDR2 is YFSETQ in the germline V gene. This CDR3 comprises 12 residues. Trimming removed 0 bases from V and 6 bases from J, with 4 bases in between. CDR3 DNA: TGCGCCAGCAGCTTGGAGGTCAATGAGCAGTTCTTC. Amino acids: CASSLEVNEQFF.

The CDR3 sequence: CASSPDSSGATTDTQYF. DNA of the CDR3: TGTGCCAGCAGCCCCGACTCTAGCGGAGCAACCACAGATACGCAGTATTTT. This chain uses TRBV7-9 with TRBJ2-3, with TRBD2 identical over 7 bases. V shed 5 bases and J 2 bases; nucleotides not matched to a gene: 13. CDR3 length: 17 residues. The V gene's germline CDR1 is SEHNR and CDR2 FQNEAQ (reference sequence).

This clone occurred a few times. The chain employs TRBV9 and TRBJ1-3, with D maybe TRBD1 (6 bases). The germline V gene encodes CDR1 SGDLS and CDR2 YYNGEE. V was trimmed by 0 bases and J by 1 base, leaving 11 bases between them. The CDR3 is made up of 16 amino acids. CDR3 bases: TGTGCCAGCAGCGTAGGGGCAGGGGTTTCTGGAAACACCATATATTTT. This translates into CASSVGAGVSGNTIYF.

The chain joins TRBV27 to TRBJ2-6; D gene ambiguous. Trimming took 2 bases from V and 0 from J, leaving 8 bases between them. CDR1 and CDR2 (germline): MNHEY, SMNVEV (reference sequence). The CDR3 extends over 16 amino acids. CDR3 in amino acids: CASSLEVPSGANVLTF. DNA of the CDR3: TGTGCCAGCAGTTTAGAGGTCCCCTCTGGGGCCAACGTCCTGACTTTC.

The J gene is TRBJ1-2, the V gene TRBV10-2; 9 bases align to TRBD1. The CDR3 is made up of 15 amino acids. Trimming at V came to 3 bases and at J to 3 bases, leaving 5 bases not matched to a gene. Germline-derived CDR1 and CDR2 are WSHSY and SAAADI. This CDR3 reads CASSEIQGAYYGYTF. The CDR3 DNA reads TGCGCCAGCAGTGAAATACAGGGGGCTTACTATGGCTACACCTTC.

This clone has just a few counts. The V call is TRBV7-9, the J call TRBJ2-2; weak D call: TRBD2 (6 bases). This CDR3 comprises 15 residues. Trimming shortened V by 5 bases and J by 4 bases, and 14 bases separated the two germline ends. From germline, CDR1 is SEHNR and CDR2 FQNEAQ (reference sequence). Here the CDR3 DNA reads TGTGCCAGCAGCATGAGCGGGCTGGGCACCGGGGAGCTGTTTTTT. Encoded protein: CASSMSGLGTGELFF.

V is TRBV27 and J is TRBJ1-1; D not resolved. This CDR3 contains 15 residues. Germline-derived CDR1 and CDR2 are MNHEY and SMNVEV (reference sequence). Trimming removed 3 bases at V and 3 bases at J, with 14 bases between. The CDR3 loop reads CASSFSGVVDTEAFF. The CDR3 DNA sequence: TGTGCCAGCAGTTTCAGCGGGGTGGTGGACACTGAAGCTTTCTTT.

The CDR3 DNA sequence: TGCGCCAGCAGCTTGGAGTTTACCGGCTACACCTTC. Translated, it gives CASSLEFTGYTF. V gene TRBV5-1 combines with J gene TRBJ1-2; no clear D gene. Trimming cost V 0 bases and J 8 bases, with 8 bases left between them. Looked up from germline, CDR1 is SGHRS and CDR2 is YFSETQ. The CDR3 contains 12 residues.

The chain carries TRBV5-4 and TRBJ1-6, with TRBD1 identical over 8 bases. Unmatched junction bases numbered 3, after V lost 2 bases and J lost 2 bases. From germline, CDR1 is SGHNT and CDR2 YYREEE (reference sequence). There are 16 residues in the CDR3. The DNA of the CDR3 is TGTGCCAGCAGCTTATCAGGGGGCCCCTATAATTCACCCCTCCACTTT. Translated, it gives CASSLSGGPYNSPLHF.

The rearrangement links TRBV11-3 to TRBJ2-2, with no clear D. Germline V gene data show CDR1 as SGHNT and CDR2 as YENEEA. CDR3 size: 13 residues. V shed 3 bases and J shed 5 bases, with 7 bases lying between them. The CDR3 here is CASSFEETGELFF. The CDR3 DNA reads TGTGCCAGCAGCTTTGAGGAAACCGGGGAGCTGTTTTTT.

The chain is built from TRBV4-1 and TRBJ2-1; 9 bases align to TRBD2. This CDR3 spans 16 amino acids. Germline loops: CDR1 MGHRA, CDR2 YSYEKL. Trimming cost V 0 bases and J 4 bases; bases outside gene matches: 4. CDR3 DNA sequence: TGCGCCAGCAGCCAAGAGACTAGCGGATATTACAATGAGCAGTTCTTC. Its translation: CASSQETSGYYNEQFF.